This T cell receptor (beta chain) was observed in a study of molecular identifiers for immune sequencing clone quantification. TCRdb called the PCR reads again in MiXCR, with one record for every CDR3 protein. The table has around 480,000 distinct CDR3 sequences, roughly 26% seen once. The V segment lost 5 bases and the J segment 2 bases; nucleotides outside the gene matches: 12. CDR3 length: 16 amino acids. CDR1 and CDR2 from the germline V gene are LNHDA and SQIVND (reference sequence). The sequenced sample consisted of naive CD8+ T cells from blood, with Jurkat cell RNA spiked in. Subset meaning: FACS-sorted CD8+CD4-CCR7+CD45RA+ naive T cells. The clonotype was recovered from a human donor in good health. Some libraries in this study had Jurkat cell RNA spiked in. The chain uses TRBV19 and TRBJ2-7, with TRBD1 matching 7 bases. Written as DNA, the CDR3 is TGTGCCAGTAGTCTAAAGCTGGACAGGACAACCTACGAGCAGTACTTC. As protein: CASSLKLDRTTYEQYF.